The 29 T cell receptor beta chains reported below all come from one sample, sequenced in a study of spatial heterogeneity in lung cancer. General study results and limits: Mutation counts in tumors were tracked by counts of expanded intratumoral alpha and beta TCRs.

TCRdb reprocessed the 5' RACE reads with MiXCR, giving one entry per CDR3 protein. The data show nearly 11,000 distinct CDR3 sequences, under 6.5% seen once. Time point reported: sample taken at primary tumor resection. These TCRs' antigens remain unknown. The sequencing here drew on lung tumor tissue, taken at surgery. The receptors were sampled from a male donor with early-stage non-small cell lung cancer.

At least ten counts were recorded for this clonotype. This beta chain is off target for a library built for alpha chains, so its abundance means little. This rearrangement joins TRBV12-3 or TRBV12-4 to TRBJ2-3; 7 positions agree with TRBD2. V gave up 8 bases and J gave up 4 bases; unmatched junction bases: 9. The CDR3 covers 14 residues. The CDR3 loop reads CASLSYGGSDTQYF. CDR3 sequence (DNA): TGTGCCAGCTTGTCTTACGGGGGGTCAGATACGCAGTATTTT.

There are many counts of this clonotype. This beta chain lies outside the target of a library built for alpha chains; its clone size means little. The chain joins TRBV6-2 or TRBV6-3 to TRBJ2-1; D is unresolved. V was cut by 5 bases and J by 0 bases, with 11 bases left in between. In germline, CDR1 is MNHEY, CDR2 SVGEGT. The CDR3 is 15 residues long. The DNA for the CDR3 is TGTGCCAGCAGTACGGCCCCGAGCTCCTACAATGAGCAGTTCTTC. Protein product: CASSTAPSSYNEQFF.

This clonotype was picked up many times. A library prepared for alpha chains yielded this beta chain as an off-target read; its size is of little meaning. This chain links TRBV2 with TRBJ2-4; D assignment may be TRBD1 or TRBD2 (5 bases each). Trimming removed 3 bases from V and 6 bases from J, with 15 bases in between. The CDR3 is 15 residues long. CDR1 and CDR2 from the germline V gene are SNHLY and FYNNEI. CDR3 DNA: TGTGCCAGCAGTGAGGTGTCGGCAGGGACAAACATTCAGTACTTC. Encoded protein: CASSEVSAGTNIQYF.

This clonotype was detected ten times or more. Since it is a stray read in a library aimed at alpha chains, this beta chain has a size that is not meaningful. This CDR3 is CSARGDRVTGELFF. For the CDR3, the DNA is TGCAGTGCTAGAGGAGACAGGGTCACCGGGGAGCTGTTTTTT. The chain recombines TRBV20-1 with TRBJ2-2, with 7 bases aligning to TRBD1. This CDR3 contains 14 residues. V shed 1 base, J shed 4 bases, and the junction held 3 bases outside the gene matches. Germline V gene lookup returns CDR1 DFQATT and CDR2 SNEGSKA (reference sequence).

Within the sample, this clonotype is medium-sized. With the library built for alpha chains, this beta chain is off target and its frequency is not meaningful. The V gene is TRBV28, the J gene TRBJ2-7, with 8 bases that match TRBD2. This CDR3 contains 14 residues. Germline V CDR1 and CDR2: MDHEN, SYDVKM. Trimming removed 8 bases from V and 0 bases from J; junction bases left unmatched: 6. The CDR3 DNA reads TGTGCCAGCGGCTCCGGGACTAGCTCCTACGAGCAGTACTTC. Its translation: CASGSGTSSYEQYF.

As to this clonotype: The library was built for alpha chains, so this beta chain is an off-target read and its size means little. The CDR3: CSARQVALQETQYF. CDR3 nucleotide sequence: TGCAGTGCTAGACAAGTGGCTCTCCAAGAGACCCAGTACTTC. The V call is TRBV20-1, the J call TRBJ2-5; D not resolved. The CDR3 is 14 amino acids. V was pared by 2 bases and J by 1 base, with 11 bases between. CDR1 and CDR2 (germline): DFQATT, SNEGSKA (reference sequence).

This clonotype has ten or more counts. A library prepared for alpha chains yielded this beta chain as an off-target read; its size is of little meaning. V is TRBV3-1 and J is TRBJ2-7, with TRBD2 matching over 8 bases. Germline trimming cut 0 bases from V and 0 bases from J; bases unmatched to any gene: 4. The CDR3 loop spans 16 amino acids. Germline lookup yields CDR1 LGHDT and CDR2 YNNKEL (reference sequence). In nucleotides, the CDR3 is TGTGCCAGCAGCCAAGATGTGCTAGCGGGCTCCTACGAGCAGTACTTC. The encoded protein is CASSQDVLAGSYEQYF.

This clonotype was observed many times. A library prepared for alpha chains yielded this beta chain as an off-target read; its size is of little meaning. This chain uses TRBV6-1 with TRBJ2-5; possible D gene TRBD1, 6 bases. Trimming pared 6 bases from V and 5 bases from J, leaving 16 bases between. Looked up from germline, CDR1 is MNHNS and CDR2 is SASEGT. The CDR3 sequence is 14 residues long. The CDR3 coding sequence is TGTGCCAGCAGGAGGGGACATAGTGGGGAGACCCAGTACTTC. Its translation is CASRRGHSGETQYF.

This clonotype is judged medium-sized. This beta chain is a stray read from a library made for alpha chains; its abundance is not meaningful. DNA of the CDR3: TGTGCCAGCAGAGGGGGGGATCAGCCCCAGCATTTT. Its protein is CASRGGDQPQHF. The gene calls are TRBV28 and TRBJ1-5; D might be TRBD1 (6 bases). Germline CDR1 MDHEN, CDR2 SYDVKM. The CDR3 has 12 amino acids. Between the trimmed V and J ends, which lost 6 bases and 5 bases, there was a span of 8 bases.

At least ten counts were recorded for this clonotype. As an off-target read in a library built for alpha chains, this beta chain has a frequency of little significance. In nucleotides, the CDR3 is TGTGCCAGCAGTCTCGGAATCAAATACGAGCAGTACTTC. Translated, it gives CASSLGIKYEQYF. The chain carries TRBV6-5 and TRBJ2-7; D not certain. CDR1 is MNHEY and CDR2 is SVGAGI in the germline V gene. V lost 5 bases and J 4 bases, leaving 12 bases between the germline ends. This CDR3 comprises 13 residues.

As to this clonotype: Little can be read into the size of this beta chain, an off-target read in a library designed for alpha chains. The rearrangement uses TRBV12-3 or TRBV12-4 and TRBJ1-1; D possibly corresponds to TRBD1 (6 bases). V was clipped by 2 bases and J by 5 bases, with 9 bases between them. The CDR3 runs 13 residues. CDR3 DNA sequence: TGTGCCAGCAGTTTACAAGGGGGGACTGAAGCTTTCTTT. Protein product: CASSLQGGTEAFF.

This clonotype occurred many times. This beta chain is an unintended read in a library built for alpha chains; its size means little. This sequence joins TRBV15 and TRBJ2-1; D ambiguous. Germline values: CDR1 LNHNV, CDR2 YYDKDF (reference sequence). This CDR3 region has 17 residues. Trimming shortened V by 0 bases and J by 0 bases, and 12 bases separated the two germline ends. The CDR3 protein is CATSRDHTKGSYNEQFF. CDR3 coding DNA: TGTGCCACCAGCAGAGATCATACCAAGGGCTCCTACAATGAGCAGTTCTTC.

By proportion, this clonotype is medium-sized. A library made for alpha chains picked up this beta chain off target, so its size means little. This CDR3 is CASSRQPNTEAFF. The CDR3 region has the DNA TGTGCCAGCAGTCGCCAGCCGAACACTGAAGCTTTCTTT. The chain couples TRBV12-3 or TRBV12-4 to TRBJ1-1; no clear D gene. The germline V and J ends were trimmed by 5 bases and 1 base, with 8 bases remaining between them. The CDR3 consists of 13 residues.

This clonotype occurred many times. This beta chain appears as a stray read in a library generated for alpha chains; its size is not informative. The chain recombines TRBV28 with TRBJ2-1; 8 nucleotides match TRBD2. Losses at the gene ends were 4 bases for V and 8 bases for J; bases not matched to a gene: 10. The CDR3 contains 15 residues. Germline-derived CDR1 and CDR2 are MDHEN and SYDVKM. As DNA, the CDR3 is TGTGCCAGCAGTTCCGGAAGCGGGAGAAGGGATGAGCAGTTCTTC. It specifies CASSSGSGRRDEQFF.

This clonotype has a count of ten or more. The library was prepared for alpha chains; this beta chain is a stray read, so its frequency means little. This chain uses TRBV2 with TRBJ1-1; no reliable D call. The CDR3 extends over 10 amino acids. Germline-derived CDR1 and CDR2 are SNHLY and FYNNEI. The V and J ends lost 7 bases and 6 bases respectively, with 6 bases between them. CDR3 nucleotide sequence: TGTGCCAGCATTGGCTCTGAAGCTTTCTTT. This translates into CASIGSEAFF.

This clonotype was found many times. This beta chain appears as a stray read in a library generated for alpha chains; its size is not informative. The chain combines TRBV20-1 with TRBJ1-1, with D unresolved. From germline, CDR1 is DFQATT and CDR2 SNEGSKA (reference sequence). V was shortened by 1 base and J by 7 bases, with 13 bases between the two germline ends. The CDR3 is 13 residues long. CDR3 coding DNA: TGCAGTGCTAGAGGCCCCGGGCCGTATGAAGCTTTCTTT. Translating gives CSARGPGPYEAFF.

There are many counts of this clonotype. This beta chain represents an off-target read in a library built for alpha chains; its size is of limited meaning. This chain joins TRBV20-1 and TRBJ2-7, with 8 nucleotides matching TRBD1. The junction had 5 bases not matched to a gene; V was cut back by 5 bases and J by 5 bases. From germline, CDR1 is DFQATT and CDR2 SNEGSKA (reference sequence). This CDR3 has 12 amino acids. The CDR3 is CSAPGQGDEQYF. CDR3 nucleotide sequence: TGCAGTGCTCCCGGACAGGGAGACGAGCAGTACTTC.

Many counts were recorded for this clonotype. Being off target in a library aimed at alpha chains, this beta chain has a size of little meaning. The V call is TRBV20-1, the J call TRBJ1-1; D gene ambiguous. Trimming took 1 base from V and 0 from J, leaving 9 bases between them. Germline V CDR1 and CDR2: DFQATT, SNEGSKA (reference sequence). The length of the CDR3 is 14 residues. The CDR3 DNA reads as TGCAGTGCTAGAGTTGTCGCTATGAACACTGAAGCTTTCTTT. Its protein is CSARVVAMNTEAFF.

This clonotype was detected many times. The library was built for alpha chains, so this beta chain is an off-target read and its size means little. The genes are TRBV7-2 and TRBJ1-5, with a tentative D call TRBD1 (6 bases). Germline CDR1 is SGHTA and CDR2 is FQGNSA. Trimming shortened V by 4 bases and J by 3 bases, and 16 bases separated the two germline ends. The CDR3 length is 16 residues. As DNA, the CDR3 is TGTGCCAGCAGCTATACAGGGTTTTACGACAATCAGCCCCAGCATTTT. This sequence encodes CASSYTGFYDNQPQHF.

Details on this clonotype: This beta chain is an off-target read within a library intended for alpha chains, so its frequency means little. V and J are TRBV5-1 and TRBJ1-5; D gene unclear. Germline loops: CDR1 SGHRS, CDR2 YFSETQ. The ends were cut back, 5 bases at V and 5 bases at J, with 17 bases in the middle. The CDR3 consists of 15 residues. The CDR3 spells CASSLNPGSDQPQHF. The CDR3 DNA reads TGCGCCAGCAGTCTAAACCCGGGGAGTGATCAGCCCCAGCATTTT.

This clonotype was picked up many times. A library prepared for alpha chains yielded this beta chain as an off-target read; its size is of little meaning. The chain carries TRBV27 and TRBJ1-5, with TRBD1 identical over 7 bases. The CDR3 loop spans 18 amino acids. The junction had 11 bases not matched to a gene; V was cut back by 2 bases and J by 1 base. The V gene's germline CDR1 is MNHEY and CDR2 SMNVEV (reference sequence). CDR3 sequence (DNA): TGTGCCAGCAGTTTAATGGGAGACAGGGAGGAAAGCAATCAGCCCCAGCATTTT. Its translation is CASSLMGDREESNQPQHF.

Ten or more counts support this clonotype. Little can be read into the size of this beta chain, an off-target read in a library designed for alpha chains. The chain employs TRBV29-1 and TRBJ1-5, with 8 bases aligning to TRBD1. The CDR3 is 13 residues long. In germline, CDR1 is SQVTM, CDR2 ANQGSEA. After removal of 7 bases from V and 6 bases from J, the junction contained 8 bases not matched to a gene. The CDR3 DNA follows: TGCAGCGCCACTCAGGGGGCCAGTCAGCCCCAGCATTTT. Its translation is CSATQGASQPQHF.

This clonotype was seen at least ten times. With the library built for alpha chains, this beta chain is off target and its frequency is not meaningful. The J gene is TRBJ2-1, the V gene TRBV3-1, with 11 bases lining up with TRBD2. CDR1 is LGHDT and CDR2 is YNNKEL in the germline V gene (reference sequence). There are 18 residues in the CDR3. J was trimmed by 8 bases and V by 1 base; bases with no gene match: 13. CDR3 DNA sequence: TGTGCCAGCAGCCAAGGTATGCTAGCGGGAGGTCTCGGGGATGAGCAGTTCTTC. This sequence encodes CASSQGMLAGGLGDEQFF.

This clonotype was seen at least ten times. The size of this beta chain means little, since it is a stray read in a library made for alpha chains. V usage is TRBV5-1 and J usage is TRBJ2-3; tentative D call: TRBD2 (6 bases). Trimming shortened V by 3 bases and J by 1 base, and 9 bases separated the two germline ends. CDR1 is SGHRS, CDR2 YFSETQ, per germline. There are 14 residues in the CDR3. The CDR3 region has the DNA TGCGCCAGCAGCTCGACGGGGGGCACAGATACGCAGTATTTT. Protein product: CASSSTGGTDTQYF.

This clonotype is medium-sized (0.01 to 0.1%). This beta chain lies outside the target of a library built for alpha chains; its clone size means little. The chain joins TRBV10-3 to TRBJ1-1, with 8 bases aligning to TRBD1. From germline, CDR1 is ENHRY and CDR2 SYGVKD. The CDR3 has 14 residues. With V trimmed by 5 bases and J by 1 base, 3 bases remained unmatched. CDR3 residues: CAISRTGTNTEAFF. CDR3 coding DNA: TGTGCCATCAGTCGGACAGGGACGAACACTGAAGCTTTCTTT.

This clonotype was found once. Found in a library prepared for alpha chains, this beta chain is an off-target read, and its abundance has little meaning. The chain links TRBV19 to TRBJ2-5; D might be TRBD1 or TRBD2, each matching 5 bases. Germline loops: CDR1 LNHDA, CDR2 SQIVND (reference sequence). V was trimmed by 5 bases and J by 5 bases, leaving 12 bases between them. The CDR3 extends over 13 amino acids. The CDR3: CASSLGEWETQYF. CDR3 DNA: TGTGCCAGTAGTCTGGGGGAATGGGAGACCCAGTACTTC.

This clonotype was recorded at least ten times. Because the library targeted alpha chains, this beta chain is an off-target read whose size means little. The rearrangement links TRBV7-2 to TRBJ1-1, with a weak D call TRBD1 (6 bases). The CDR3 loop spans 16 amino acids. V was cut by 4 bases and J by 4 bases, with 19 bases left in between. Germline V lookup: CDR1 SGHTA, CDR2 FQGNSA. This CDR3 is CASSSTRDIGGTEAFF. The CDR3 DNA is TGTGCCAGCAGCTCGACTCGGGACATTGGGGGCACTGAAGCTTTCTTT.

This clonotype occurred many times. The library was prepared for alpha chains; this beta chain is a stray read, so its frequency means little. The chain uses TRBV10-3 and TRBJ1-1; 10 bases align to TRBD1. With 6 bases clipped from V and 6 bases from J, the junction kept 10 bases outside the gene matches. This CDR3 has 15 residues. Germline V gene data show CDR1 as ENHRY and CDR2 as SYGVKD. The CDR3 region is CAISPGQGVGAEAFF. CDR3 bases: TGTGCCATCAGCCCAGGACAGGGGGTCGGAGCTGAAGCTTTCTTT.

Sample share makes this clonotype medium-sized (0.01 to 0.1%). This beta chain came through as a stray read in a library set up for alpha chains, and its size says little. This sequence joins TRBV28 and TRBJ1-4; maybe TRBD1 (5 bases). This CDR3 has 13 residues. V was shortened by 6 bases and J by 5 bases, with 10 bases between the two germline ends. Per germline, CDR1 MDHEN and CDR2 SYDVKM. The CDR3 nucleotides read TGTGCCAGCAGGAGACAGTTCAATGAAAAACTGTTTTTT. The encoded protein is CASRRQFNEKLFF.